These 2 T cell receptor beta chains were sequenced from one sample in a study of cytomegalovirus exposure and HLA in healthy donors. Use of 60 Vbeta and 13 Jbeta primers characterized the PCR. Using immunoSEQ multiplex PCR, the repertoire was profiled, and TCRdb retains in-frame clones only, with some absent. Of some 180,000 clones listed, 80% are singletons. Sample: PBMCs. These receptors were taken from a girl aged 10-17 years in good health and CMV-seropositive.

This chain links TRBV5-1 with TRBJ2-7; TRBD1 aligns across 12 bases. Trimming cost V 5 bases and J 5 bases; bases outside gene matches: 8. The CDR3 has 15 amino acids. Germline-derived CDR1 and CDR2 are SGHRS and YFSETQ. The DNA of the CDR3 is TGCGCCAGCAGTTGGGCGGGGACAGGGGGCGACGAGCAGTACTTC. Translated: CASSWAGTGGDEQYF.

This clone was observed a handful of times. The J gene is TRBJ2-7, the V gene TRBV10-3, with 7 bases fitting TRBD2. Germline values: CDR1 ENHRY, CDR2 SYGVKD. The CDR3 totals 14 residues. Trimming took 7 bases from V and 3 from J; bases not matched to a gene: 9. CDR3 amino acids: CAIKAGLAVYEQYF. The CDR3 DNA reads as TGTGCCATCAAGGCGGGGCTAGCGGTCTACGAGCAGTACTTC.